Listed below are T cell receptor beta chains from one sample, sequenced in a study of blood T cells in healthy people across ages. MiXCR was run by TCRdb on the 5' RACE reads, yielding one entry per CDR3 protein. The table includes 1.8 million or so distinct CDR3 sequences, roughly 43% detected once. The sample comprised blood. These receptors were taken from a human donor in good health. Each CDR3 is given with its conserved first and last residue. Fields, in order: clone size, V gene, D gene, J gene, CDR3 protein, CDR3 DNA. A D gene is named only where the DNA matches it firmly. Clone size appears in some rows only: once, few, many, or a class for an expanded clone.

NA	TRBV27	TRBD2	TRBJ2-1	CAAGLAGNNEQFF	TGTGCCGCGGGACTAGCGGGAAACAATGAGCAGTTCTTC
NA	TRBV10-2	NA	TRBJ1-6	CASSVSGAIFNSPLHF	TGCGCCAGCAGTGTTTCGGGGGCTATCTTCAATTCACCCCTCCACTTT
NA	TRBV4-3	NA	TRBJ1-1	CASSQLSPARTVKRGEAFF	TGCGCCAGCAGCCAACTTAGTCCCGCTAGGACAGTCAAACGAGGCGAAGCTTTCTTT
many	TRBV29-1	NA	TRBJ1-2	CSVENGGYTF	TGCAGCGTTGAAAATGGGGGCTACACCTTC
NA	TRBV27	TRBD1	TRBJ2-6	CASSSSGQGWMYAGANVLTF	TGTGCCAGCAGTTCCTCGGGACAGGGGTGGATGTACGCTGGGGCCAACGTCCTGACTTTC
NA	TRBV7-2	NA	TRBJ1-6	CASSQQPGLIYNSPLHF	TGTGCCAGCAGCCAACAACCGGGACTCATCTATAATTCACCCCTCCACTTT
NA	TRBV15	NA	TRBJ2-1	CATSRDLKASEQFF	TGTGCCACCAGCAGAGATCTGAAGGCCTCCGAGCAGTTCTTC
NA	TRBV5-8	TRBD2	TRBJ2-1	CASSLIIAGVNEQFF	TGTGCCAGCAGCTTGATAATAGCGGGGGTAAATGAGCAGTTCTTC
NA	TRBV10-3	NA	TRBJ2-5	CAISPTEYQETQYF	TGTGCCATCAGCCCTACAGAGTACCAAGAGACCCAGTACTTC
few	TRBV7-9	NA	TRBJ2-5	CATVPLNRETQYF	TGTGCCACCGTACCCCTCAATAGGGAGACCCAGTACTTC
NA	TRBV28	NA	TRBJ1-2	CAPTARGYGYTF	TGTGCCCCCACTGCACGAGGCTATGGCTACACCTTC
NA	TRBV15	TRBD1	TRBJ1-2	CATSRVRTGGLGGYTF	TGTGCCACCAGCAGAGTAAGGACAGGGGGCCTCGGTGGCTACACCTTC
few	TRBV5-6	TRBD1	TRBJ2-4	CASTALGQGDKNIQYF	TGTGCCAGCACCGCACTGGGACAGGGAGACAAAAACATTCAGTACTTC
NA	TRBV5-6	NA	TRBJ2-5	CASSLIRGSRETQYF	TGTGCCAGCAGCTTGATTCGGGGGTCACGAGAGACCCAGTACTTC
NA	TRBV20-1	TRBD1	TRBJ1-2	CSAKRWTGDNYGYTF	TGCAGTGCTAAGAGATGGACAGGCGATAACTATGGCTACACCTTC
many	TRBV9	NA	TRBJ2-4	CASSQSGTLDIQYF	TGTGCCAGCAGCCAATCAGGGACTTTGGACATTCAGTACTTC
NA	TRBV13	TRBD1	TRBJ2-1	CASSLGDRGPSEQFF	TGTGCCAGCAGCTTAGGGGACAGGGGGCCTAGTGAGCAGTTCTTC
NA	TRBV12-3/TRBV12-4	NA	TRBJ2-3	CASSRTENTQYF	TGTGCCAGCAGTCGGACAGAAAATACGCAGTATTTT
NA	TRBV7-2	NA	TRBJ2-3	CASSNRLATDTQYF	TGTGCCAGCAGCAATCGACTCGCCACAGATACGCAGTATTTT
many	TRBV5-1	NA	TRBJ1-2	CASRFRDDGYTF	TGCGCCAGCAGGTTCCGGGACGATGGCTACACCTTC
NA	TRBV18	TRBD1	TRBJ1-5	CASSPVGTVYPNQPQHF	TGTGCCAGCTCGCCAGTTGGGACAGTTTATCCTAATCAGCCCCAGCATTTT
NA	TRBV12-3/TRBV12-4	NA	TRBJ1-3	CASSLGPAGAIYF	TGTGCCAGCAGTTTGGGACCTGCAGGCGCCATATATTTT
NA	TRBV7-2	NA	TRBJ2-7	CASSLSFSGNYEQYF	TGTGCCAGCAGCTTATCTTTCTCGGGGAACTACGAGCAGTACTTC
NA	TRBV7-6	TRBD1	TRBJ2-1	CASSRFLQGSNEQFF	TGTGCCAGCAGCCGATTCCTACAGGGGTCCAATGAGCAGTTCTTC
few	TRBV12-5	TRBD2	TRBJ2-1	CASGLPKTSGKYNEQFF	TGTGCTAGTGGTTTGCCCAAGACTAGCGGAAAATACAATGAGCAGTTCTTC
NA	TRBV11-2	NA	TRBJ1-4	CASSFSLLVSGATNEKLFF	TGTGCCAGCAGCTTTAGTCTCTTGGTCTCAGGGGCAACTAATGAAAAACTGTTTTTT
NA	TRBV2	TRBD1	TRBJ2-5	CASSDLPGQGKETQYF	TGTGCCAGCAGTGACCTCCCGGGACAGGGAAAAGAGACCCAGTACTTC
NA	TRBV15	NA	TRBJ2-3	CATSRTRLHSDTDTQYF	TGTGCCACCAGCCGAACTCGACTACATTCCGACACAGATACGCAGTATTTT
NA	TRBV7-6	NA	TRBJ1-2	CASGSGGPYGYTF	TGTGCCAGCGGCTCCGGCGGCCCATATGGCTACACCTTC
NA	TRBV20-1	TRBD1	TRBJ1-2	CSARDRRGRIGYTF	TGCAGTGCTAGAGATCGAAGGGGGCGGATAGGCTACACCTTC
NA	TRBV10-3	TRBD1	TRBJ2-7	CAIGTGQFSSTYEQYF	TGTGCCATCGGGACAGGTCAATTCTCATCAACCTACGAGCAGTACTTC
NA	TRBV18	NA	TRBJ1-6	CASSVRDKDSPLHF	TGTGCCAGCTCAGTCCGGGACAAAGATTCACCCCTCCACTTT
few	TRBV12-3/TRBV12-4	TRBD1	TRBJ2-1	CASSETGGVYNEQFF	TGTGCCAGCAGTGAAACAGGGGGAGTCTACAATGAGCAGTTCTTC
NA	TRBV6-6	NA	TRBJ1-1	CASGRDLMAEAFF	TGTGCCAGCGGGAGGGACTTAATGGCTGAAGCTTTCTTT
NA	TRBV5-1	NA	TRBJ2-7	CASSLEGINYEQYF	TGCGCCAGCAGCTTGGAGGGGATAAACTACGAGCAGTACTTC
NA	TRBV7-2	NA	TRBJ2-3	CASSFFLDTQYF	TGTGCCAGCAGCTTCTTCCTGGATACGCAGTATTTT
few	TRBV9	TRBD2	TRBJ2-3	CASSVAGGTLADTQYF	TGTGCCAGCAGCGTAGCGGGGGGTACCCTTGCAGATACGCAGTATTTT
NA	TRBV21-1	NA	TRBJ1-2	CASSTPTGGGYTF	TGTGCCAGCAGCACACCGACAGGGGGAGGCTACACCTTC
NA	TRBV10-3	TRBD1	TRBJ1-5	CAINDRADQPQHF	TGTGCCATCAATGACAGGGCGGACCAGCCCCAGCATTTT
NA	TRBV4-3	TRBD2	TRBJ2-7	CASSQATGLEAYEQYF	TGCGCCAGCAGCCAAGCGACGGGACTAGAGGCCTACGAGCAGTACTTC
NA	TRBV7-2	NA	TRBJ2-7	CASSLNRDNYEQYF	TGTGCCAGCAGTTTAAACCGGGACAACTACGAGCAGTACTTC
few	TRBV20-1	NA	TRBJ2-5	CSAKGRAGVISETQYF	TGCAGTGCCAAGGGACGAGCCGGAGTTATATCGGAGACCCAGTACTTC